This T cell receptor beta chain stems from a study of molecular identifiers for immune sequencing clone quantification. Germline CDR1 is LGHNT and CDR2 is FRNRAP. The ends lost 1 base at V and 0 bases at J; junction bases unmatched: 6. CDR3 length: 17 residues. Naive CD8 T cells were picked out by sorting for CD8+CD4-CCR7+CD45RA+. There are a few counts of this clonotype. For bulk TCR libraries, previously described methods and listed TCR primers were used. TCRdb ran MiXCR on the PCR reads and lists one entry per CDR3 protein. The sample lists more than 450,000 distinct CDR3 sequences, over 20% occurring once.

This sequence originates from a human donor in good health. Some libraries in this study had Jurkat cell RNA spiked in. The gene calls are TRBV12-5 and TRBJ2-1, with 7 nucleotides matching TRBD1. The sample taken for sequencing was naive CD8+ T cells from blood, with Jurkat cell RNA spiked in. Sample subset: FACS-sorted CD8+CD4-CCR7+CD45RA+ naive T cells. The CDR3, as DNA: TGTGCTAGTGGTTTGGGCCTGACAGGGAGCTCCTACAATGAGCAGTTCTTC. Residues: CASGLGLTGSSYNEQFF.